This T cell receptor (beta chain) emerged from a study of OX40 agonist ivuxolimab in advanced cancers. In terms of the full investigation: Ivuxolimab was an agonistic, fully human IgG2 monoclonal antibody directed against OX40 (CD134), a costimulatory receptor. In the dose-escalation cohort, 82.7% of patients were male, and the mean age was 60 years with a range of roughly 20 to 80. Of the roughly 52 dose-escalation patients, hepatocellular carcinoma was present in approximately 20, melanoma in approximately 15, renal cell carcinoma in 9 and head and neck cancer in 9. Peripheral TCRbeta sequencing aimed to test whether ivuxolimab altered TCR sequence diversity and caused clonal T-cell expansion. Partial responses were achieved by three dose-escalation patients, of whom one had hepatocellular carcinoma and two had cutaneous melanoma. Intravenous ivuxolimab was administered to patients every 2 weeks at six dose levels: 0.01, 0.1, 0.3, 1.5, 3 and 10 mg/kg. Patients were allowed to have had prior anti-PD-1, anti-PD-L1 or anti-CTLA-4 therapy, and roughly 40% of the dose-escalation patients had been treated with checkpoint inhibitors. The paper covers the monotherapy dose-escalation part of the phase I ivuxolimab trial, which included N of about 56 patients.

Paper-wide results and their limitations: Which antigens the clonally expanded peripheral T cells were specific for was not determined. In the 0.1-3.0 mg/kg groups, partial responders were among the patients with the lowest normalized peripheral clonal expansion, particularly in CD8+ T cells. Low levels of normalized T-cell clonal expansion were also shown by some nonresponding patients. On average, CD8+ T cells showed more expanded clones than CD4+ T cells after ivuxolimab. At doses of 0.1 to 3.0 mg/kg, clonal expansion of both CD4+ and CD8+ T cells in blood was seen between baseline and week 6.

In this sample, this clone turned up once. There is no known antigen for this receptor. Base quality data are lacking; no much larger clone is found one base away. To sequence the TCRbeta CDR3 region, genomic DNA was isolated from the sorted cells. The immunoSEQ Assay was used to sequence the TCRbeta CDR3 regions. TCRdb re-hosts the immuneACCESS table, in-frame sequences only. Its copies lack some clones; in the studies checked, an unresolved V gene accounts for under half of them, and the cause for the rest is not known. Counted in this sample were around 62,000 clones; roughly 84% of them appeared once. About 1.7% of the sample goes to the ten largest clones. Patients with a history of autoimmune disease or receiving systemic immunosuppression were excluded from the trial. Peripheral blood for TCR sequencing was collected from all dose cohorts at baseline, on cycle 4 day 1, and on cycle 7 day 1. The samples were drawn from a first-in-human, open-label, multicenter phase I dose-escalation trial of ivuxolimab. Adults with locally advanced or metastatic head and neck squamous cell, hepatocellular, melanoma or renal cell carcinoma were enrolled in the trial. Before TCR sequencing, CD4+ and CD8+ T cells were separately sorted from peripheral blood.

The V end loses 4 bases and the J end loses 2 bases, and a stretch of 12 bases separates them. The CDR3 holds 14 amino acids from the cysteine to the phenylalanine. Of all the DNA, just the CDR3 is kept, 42 bases in frame from base 1. The CDR1 and CDR2 encoded by the germline V gene are SGHDN and FVKESK. The material sequenced was CD4+ or CD8+ T cells sorted from blood, taken in a trial of the OX40 agonist ivuxolimab. This TCR was recovered from an adult with an advanced solid tumor such as melanoma, head and neck, liver or kidney cancer. In this chain, TRBV14 is recombined with TRBJ2-7, with a tentative D gene TRBD1 over 5 matching bases. The DNA is TGTGCCAGCAGCCTTCTAGGGGCAACCTACGAGCAGTACTTC. Translated, it reads CASSLLGATYEQYF.